This T cell receptor beta chain was profiled in a study of low-dose radiotherapy and immunotherapy resistance in tumors. Sample time point: after trial treatment. Treatment: LDRT plus nivolumab, ipilimumab, low-dose cyclophosphamide and aspirin (RACIN trial). This clonotype was seen at least ten times. TRAV- and TRBV-specific primers primed first-strand cDNA, covering alpha and beta chains. TCR amplification used around 20 PCR cycles, a constant-region primer and a V-primer adapter. TCRdb processed the reads anew with MiXCR; each CDR3 protein has one entry. Of 85,000 to 95,000 distinct CDR3 sequences listed, 20% to 25% were seen once; the top ten hold roughly 12%. The V end was cut by 0 bases, the J end by 1 base, with 10 bases between. This CDR3 spans 16 amino acids. The germline gives CDR1 SGHDN, CDR2 FVKESK.

The chain links TRBV14 to TRBJ1-3; D unclear. The receptor was isolated from a female donor with ovarian cancer. Specimen: PBMCs, collected after low-dose radiotherapy plus immunotherapy. The CDR3 reads CASSQDRWGSGNTIYF. The CDR3 bases are TGTGCCAGCAGCCAAGATCGGTGGGGTTCTGGAAACACCATATATTTT.